Described below is a single TCR beta chain sequence and its context. This specimen comes from a study of T cell repertoires in cytomegalovirus infection. The CDR3 contains 12 residues. Between the trimmed V and J ends, which lost 7 bases and 4 bases, there was a span of 9 bases. CDR1 is MNHNS, CDR2 SASEGT, per germline. TCRdb processed the reads anew with MiXCR; each CDR3 protein has one entry. The repertoire has fewer than 550,000 distinct CDR3 sequences, approximately 30% of them found once; the top ten carry roughly an eighth. The sequenced material came from PBMCs. This TCR was sampled from a human donor in good health (CMV status not recorded). Some clones in this sample may be carry-over from other donors' samples. The chain couples TRBV6-1 to TRBJ2-3; tentative D call: TRBD2 (5 bases). The CDR3 nucleotides read TGTGCCAGCACCGTGAGGGCAGATACGCAGTATTTT. The encoded protein is CASTVRADTQYF.